One sample yielded the 4 T cell receptor beta chains listed below, sequenced in a study of blood T cell repertoires in COVID-19 (dated by TCRdb to the early 2020s). The library was prepared using the immunoSEQ multiplex PCR assay. Here the immuneACCESS table is served through TCRdb, limited to in-frame sequences with V and J called. Missing clones are a known gap in these copies; in checked studies unresolved V genes cover under half, and the rest lacks a known reason. The sample records 90,000 to 100,000 clones, 80% to 85% of which are singletons. Roughly 6.2% of the sample is in the top ten clones. Sequencing used peripheral blood. The source is a man in his sixties with acute or convalescent COVID-19.

The genes are TRBV6-4 and TRBJ2-1, with D possibly being TRBD1 (6 bases). From germline, CDR1 is MRHNA and CDR2 SNTAGT. V lost 3 bases and J 8 bases, leaving 11 bases between the germline ends. The CDR3 has 13 amino acids. The CDR3 region has the DNA TGTGCCAGCAGTGAACAGGGAAAGGATGAGCAGTTCTTC. Protein product: CASSEQGKDEQFF.

The chain joins TRBV4-3 to TRBJ1-1; a weak D match, TRBD1 (6 bases). The CDR3 sequence is 13 residues long. Germline V gene data show CDR1 as LGHNA and CDR2 as YSLEER. Trimming took 0 bases from V and 11 from J, leaving 13 bases between them. The CDR3 loop is CASSQDRGGGAFF. The CDR3 nucleotides read TGCGCCAGCAGCCAAGACAGGGGAGGGGGGGCTTTCTTT.

This clone was seen once. The V call is TRBV29-1, the J call TRBJ2-5, with D possibly being TRBD1 (5 bases). CDR1 and CDR2 from the germline V gene are SQVTM and ANQGSEA. V was trimmed by 0 bases and J by 2 bases, leaving 13 bases between them. This CDR3 has 15 residues. The CDR3 loop is CSVEDRGQSQETQYF. CDR3 DNA: TGCAGCGTTGAAGATAGGGGCCAGAGTCAAGAGACCCAGTACTTC.

This chain connects TRBV7-8 to TRBJ1-1; 9 bases line up with TRBD1. V dropped 5 bases and J dropped 5; count of bases not matched to a gene: 9. CDR3 length equals 15 residues. Per the germline V gene, CDR1 is SGHVS and CDR2 is FQNEAQ. The CDR3 spells CASSAAQGARTEAFF. For the CDR3, the DNA is TGTGCCAGCAGCGCTGCACAGGGGGCGCGAACTGAAGCTTTCTTT.